Detailed here is one T cell receptor (beta chain). This CDR3 spans 13 amino acids. V lost 1 base and J 7 bases, leaving 9 bases between the germline ends. Germline V gives CDR1 SGHNT, CDR2 YYREEE (reference sequence). This sample stems from a study of CD8 T cells in Susac syndrome. Random-hexamer reverse transcription was applied to about 0.45 to 1 ug RNA. TCRdb recomputed calls from the immunoSEQ multiplex PCR reads with MiXCR, one row per CDR3 protein. The table records 95,000 to 150,000 distinct CDR3 sequences, under 96% of them present only once. V gene TRBV5-4 combines with J gene TRBJ1-5; D is ambiguous. Specimen: CD4+ T cells from PBMCs. This clonotype was sampled from a human donor with Susac syndrome. The CDR3, as DNA: TGTGCCAGCAGCTTGTCTGGGAAACAGCCCCAGCATTTT. Protein sequence: CASSLSGKQPQHF.